The 25 T cell receptor beta chains presented below share a single source sample, sequenced in a study of cytomegalovirus exposure and HLA in healthy donors. PCR was performed using 60 Vbeta and 13 Jbeta primers. Clones were read by immunoSEQ multiplex PCR, and TCRdb kept only the in-frame ones, dropping some. The repertoire has about 130,000 clones, around 73% of them found once; the top ten carry about 4.9%. The sample comprised PBMCs. Receptors originate from a man in his 60s in good health and CMV-seropositive.

V and J are TRBV15 and TRBJ1-1; D gene unclear. The V end was cut by 0 bases, the J end by 2 bases, with 10 bases between. The CDR3 totals 15 residues. Germline V CDR1 and CDR2: LNHNV, YYDKDF (reference sequence). The CDR3 DNA reads as TGTGCCACCAGCAGAGATCTGTACACCAACACTGAAGCTTTCTTT. It specifies CATSRDLYTNTEAFF.

The chain combines TRBV27 with TRBJ1-4; 7 bases agree with TRBD1. In germline, CDR1 is MNHEY, CDR2 SMNVEV (reference sequence). The CDR3 length is 16 residues. Germline trimming cut 6 bases from V and 8 bases from J; bases unmatched to any gene: 15. The CDR3 spells CASRRIDRAGGEKLFF. For the CDR3, the DNA is TGTGCCAGCAGGAGGATAGACAGGGCGGGTGGCGAAAAACTGTTTTTT.

The chain employs TRBV12-5 and TRBJ1-1; a possible D gene is TRBD1 (5 bases). Germline V gene sequence: CDR1 LGHNT, CDR2 FRNRAP. Trimming pared 0 bases from V and 5 bases from J, leaving 13 bases between. The CDR3 is 15 residues long. Here the CDR3 reads CASGLVAGFRTEAFF. The CDR3 nucleotides read TGTGCTAGTGGTTTGGTAGCAGGGTTTAGGACTGAAGCTTTCTTT.

The V and J genes are TRBV14 and TRBJ2-6; D is perhaps TRBD1 (5 bases). CDR3 length: 15 amino acids. The ends were cut back, 3 bases at V and 7 bases at J, with 13 bases in the middle. CDR1 and CDR2 (germline): SGHDN, FVKESK. CDR3 region: CASSQQGALANVLTF. Here the CDR3 DNA reads TGTGCCAGCAGCCAGCAGGGTGCCTTAGCCAACGTCCTGACTTTC.

This clone was observed a few times. The chain couples TRBV6-6 to TRBJ1-1; possibly TRBD1 for D (5 bases). This CDR3 comprises 12 residues. Per the germline V gene, CDR1 is MNHNY and CDR2 is SVGAGI (reference sequence). V was pared by 8 bases and J by 5 bases, with 12 bases between. The CDR3 is CASSPGGTEAFF. The CDR3 DNA follows: TGTGCCAGCTCCCCGGGGGGAACTGAAGCTTTCTTT.

CDR3 sequence (DNA): TGCAGCGCTCGGCCGGGGAGTGGTGAAAAACTGTTTTTT. It encodes CSARPGSGEKLFF. The chain is built from TRBV29-1 and TRBJ1-4; the D is unclear. Germline V lookup: CDR1 SQVTM, CDR2 ANQGSEA. This CDR3 has 13 amino acids. Trimming cost V 7 bases and J 7 bases, with 16 bases left between them.

The V call is TRBV23-1, the J call TRBJ2-7; D not resolved. TRBV23-1 qualifies as an ORF whose function is uncertain. V lost 10 bases and J 7 bases, leaving 26 bases between the germline ends. The CDR3 extends over 15 amino acids. In DNA, the CDR3 is TGCGCCACCCAGGTTGGGTCACGTCCCCTTCGGGAGCAGTACTTC. It is translated as CATQVGSRPLREQYF.

The V and J genes are TRBV5-4 and TRBJ1-2, with D possibly matching TRBD1 (6 bases). The germline gives CDR1 SGHNT, CDR2 YYREEE (reference sequence). The CDR3 consists of 16 residues. V dropped 3 bases and J dropped 2 bases, with 17 bases sitting between them. The DNA for the CDR3 is TGTGCCAGCAGCTCTCCACAGACAGGAGAAAACTATGGCTACACCTTC. Translating it yields CASSSPQTGENYGYTF.

This chain uses TRBV28 with TRBJ1-4, with TRBD1 identical over 9 bases. The CDR3 spans 15 residues. V shed 6 bases, J shed 3 bases, and the junction held 5 bases outside the gene matches. Germline loops: CDR1 MDHEN, CDR2 SYDVKM. CDR3 residues: CASRRDRVPNEKLFF. DNA for the CDR3: TGTGCCAGCAGGAGGGACAGGGTACCTAATGAAAAACTGTTTTTT.

The CDR3 region is CASSLSTSKETQYF. Written as DNA, the CDR3 is TGTGCCAGCTCACTCTCCACTAGCAAGGAGACCCAGTACTTC. This chain links TRBV18 with TRBJ2-5, with a tentative D call TRBD2 (6 bases). The CDR3 is 14 residues long. The germline V gene encodes CDR1 KGHSH and CDR2 LQKENI. V dropped 4 bases and J dropped 5 bases, with 14 bases sitting between them.

This chain joins TRBV5-1 and TRBJ2-7; tentative D call: TRBD1 (5 bases). Trimming pared 2 bases from V and 3 bases from J, leaving 12 bases between. Germline-derived CDR1 and CDR2 are SGHRS and YFSETQ. This CDR3 is built from 14 residues. This CDR3 is CASSFLGVGYEQYF. The CDR3 nucleotides are TGCGCCAGCAGCTTTTTAGGGGTGGGCTACGAGCAGTACTTC.

This chain uses TRBV7-2 with TRBJ1-2; D ambiguous. Trimming removed 1 base from V and 2 bases from J, with 11 bases in between. CDR3 length: 15 amino acids. The germline CDR1 and CDR2 sequences are SGHTA and FQGNSA. CDR3 region: CASSLDWGANYGYTF. CDR3 in DNA: TGTGCCAGCAGCTTAGATTGGGGAGCCAACTATGGCTACACCTTC.

The sample holds a few counts of this clone. This chain joins TRBV6-1 and TRBJ1-4; 7 bases fit TRBD1. Germline assignment: CDR1 MNHNS and CDR2 SASEGT. Trimming cost V 2 bases and J 10 bases; bases outside gene matches: 25. This CDR3 comprises 20 residues. Here the CDR3 reads CASSEIQGVAYSGLSGKLFF. The CDR3 DNA is TGTGCCAGCAGTGAAATCCAGGGGGTAGCATACAGCGGGTTGAGCGGAAAACTGTTTTTT.

This clone appeared a single time. The chain joins TRBV5-5 to TRBJ1-5; D is ambiguous. Between the trimmed V and J ends, which lost 2 bases and 0 bases, there was a span of 9 bases. The length of the CDR3 is 15 residues. CDR1 is SGHKS, CDR2 YYEKEE, per germline (reference sequence). CDR3 amino acids: CASSFEAYSNQPQHF. In DNA form, the CDR3 reads TGTGCCAGCAGCTTCGAGGCTTATAGCAATCAGCCCCAGCATTTT.

The chain employs TRBV20-1 and TRBJ2-1; TRBD2 might be the D (5 bases). This CDR3 is 10 amino acids long. Germline V gene lookup returns CDR1 DFQATT and CDR2 SNEGSKA (reference sequence). V was clipped by 3 bases and J by 10 bases, with 7 bases between them. The CDR3 DNA sequence: TGCAGTGCTAGGGACTTAGAGCAGTTCTTC. Translated, it gives CSARDLEQFF.

The V call is TRBV7-8, the J call TRBJ2-2, with D possibly matching TRBD1 (6 bases). In germline, CDR1 is SGHVS, CDR2 FQNEAQ. The CDR3 length is 14 residues. Trimming stripped 5 bases from V and 4 bases from J, with 11 bases between. This CDR3 is CASSRTATTGELFF. CDR3 bases: TGTGCCAGCAGCCGGACAGCTACCACCGGGGAGCTGTTTTTT.

This clone was seen a handful of times. This chain's CDR3 is CATSGRTDPSPLHF. CDR3 sequence (DNA): TGTGCCACCAGCGGCAGGACAGACCCTTCACCCCTCCACTTT. The chain uses TRBV15 and TRBJ1-6; D is possibly TRBD1 (6 bases). The CDR3 extends over 14 amino acids. Germline V gene lookup returns CDR1 LNHNV and CDR2 YYDKDF (reference sequence). Trimming pared 5 bases from V and 9 bases from J, leaving 14 bases between.

Note on this clone: At the DNA level, this CDR3 is encoded by other sequences in the same sample as well. The chain recombines TRBV5-1 with TRBJ2-3, with D possibly being TRBD2 (5 bases). From germline, CDR1 is SGHRS and CDR2 YFSETQ. The CDR3 extends over 15 amino acids. V lost 0 bases and J 1 base, leaving 9 bases between the germline ends. The CDR3 bases are TGCGCCAGCAGCTTGGCCGGGGTCGGCACAGATACGCAGTATTTT. Translating gives CASSLAGVGTDTQYF.

The V gene is TRBV4-1, the J gene TRBJ2-7, with 8 bases matching TRBD1. Germline V gives CDR1 MGHRA, CDR2 YSYEKL. CDR3 length equals 15 residues. Germline trimming cut 6 bases from V and 5 bases from J; bases unmatched to any gene: 12. CDR3 bases: TGCGCCAGCAGTTCCCTGGGACAGGCTCGCCACGAGCAGTACTTC. Translation: CASSSLGQARHEQYF.

The V and J genes are TRBV28 and TRBJ1-6, with D possibly TRBD1 on 5 matching bases. The CDR3 sequence is 17 residues long. Germline CDR1 and CDR2: MDHEN and SYDVKM. V lost 3 bases to trimming and J lost 7 bases, with 19 bases between them. The CDR3 DNA sequence: TGTGCCAGCAGTTTTCTATGGGCCGGCGGGGGGAATTCACCCCTCCACTTT. Translated: CASSFLWAGGGNSPLHF.

The gene calls are TRBV5-4 and TRBJ2-1; D perhaps matches TRBD2 (6 bases). The CDR3 runs to 16 residues. Germline CDR1 is SGHNT and CDR2 is YYREEE (reference sequence). Trimming removed 3 bases at V and 0 bases at J, with 13 bases between. The CDR3 protein is CASSSGGASSYNEQFF. The DNA for the CDR3 is TGTGCCAGCAGCTCGGGCGGGGCGAGCTCCTACAATGAGCAGTTCTTC.

The chain uses TRBV7-3 and TRBJ1-1; no firm D call. The CDR3 loop spans 11 amino acids. Trimming took 10 bases from V and 4 from J, leaving 10 bases between them. Per germline, CDR1 SGHTA and CDR2 FQGTGA. CDR3 bases: TGTGCCAACCCCCCCAGCACTGAAGCTTTCTTT. Its protein product is CANPPSTEAFF.

The V gene is TRBV11-3, the J gene TRBJ2-7, with TRBD2 matching 7 bases. From germline, CDR1 is SGHNT and CDR2 YENEEA. CDR3 length: 14 residues. The ends lost 4 bases at V and 6 bases at J; junction bases unmatched: 9. The DNA of the CDR3 is TGTGCCAGCAGCTCAGCGGGACCAGCCTCCGAGCAGTACTTC. Translation gives CASSSAGPASEQYF.

The V gene is TRBV27, the J gene TRBJ2-7; 9 bases are shared with TRBD1. V shed 5 bases and J 6 bases; nucleotides not matched to a gene: 11. Germline V CDR1 and CDR2: MNHEY, SMNVEV (reference sequence). The CDR3 length is 15 residues. In nucleotides, the CDR3 is TGTGCCAGCAGTCCGAGGGGGACAGGGAAGGGCGAGCAGTACTTC. This encodes CASSPRGTGKGEQYF.

CDR3 protein: CASSEGGLWNTEAFF. The CDR3, as DNA: TGTGCCAGCAGTGAGGGGGGACTATGGAACACTGAAGCTTTCTTT. The chain uses TRBV25-1 and TRBJ1-1; TRBD1 is a possible D gene (5 bases). V lost 3 bases, J lost 1 base, and 12 bases lay in between. This CDR3 has 15 residues. Germline assignment: CDR1 MGHDK and CDR2 SYGVNS.